This T cell receptor (beta chain) was sequenced for a study of blood T cells in healthy people across ages (dated by TCRdb to 2015 to 2017). Regarding the study in general: In model experiments, template switching captured about one uniquely barcoded TCR beta cDNA molecule for every two T cells. Age-related changes in TCR beta repertoire diversity were measured in the study by deep sequencing normalized with unique cDNA molecular identifiers. The donors were split into four age groups: young (average 16 years), middle-aged (roughly 39), aged (over 55) and long-lived (82). To avoid experimental bias, donors of different ages were spread randomly across the sequencing lanes. Using the same blood draw, the study looked at two additional independent replicas of 1 million unique cDNA reads for two donors, one aged 18 to 30 and the other aged 80 or older.

The library was obtained by 5' RACE. The sequencer was an Illumina HiSeq 2500. A second roughly 6 to 12 cycle PCR used a sample-barcoded 5' primer and a J-beta primer mix. A unique molecular identifier was introduced onto each TCR beta cDNA molecule by a template-switch 5' adaptor carrying 12 random nucleotides. At least 3 million CDR3-containing paired-end reads were obtained from each sample. First-strand cDNA synthesis was performed from all RNA using the Mint cDNA synthesis kit, with priming by a TRBC-specific oligonucleotide. Following uracil-DNA glycosylase treatment, all cDNA underwent a first 18-cycle PCR with the universal primers M1SS and BC2_uni_R. The paper's processing steps were these. For normalization, 1 million high-quality reads, each with a distinct molecular identifier, were randomly selected from each sample. Reads sharing molecular identifiers were discarded rather than binned into consensus sequences. MiTCR, run with a Q25 quality threshold and the strictest error-elimination algorithm, handled CDR3 identification, clonotype clustering and error correction. A nonparametric unseen species model using Euler transformation provided a lower-bound estimate of total TCR beta diversity. TCRdb cleaned the public reads at Q25 with fastp, built clones with MiXCR and kept in-frame beta chains. When rows share a CDR3 protein, they turn into one entry using the most common DNA and genes. For this entry, the V and J calls and clone size follow TCRdb and not the study's own pipeline. The table for this sample lists about 780,000 distinct CDR3 sequences; 46% of them were counted only once. 15% to 20% of the sample belongs to the ten largest clones.

Of note for this clonotype: It lacks a known antigen. Nothing much larger sits one base from this clone, and base qualities are not available.

Broad study findings and their caveats: A strong correlation was found between observed TCR beta diversity and the percentage of naive T cells measured by flow cytometry. Observed TCR beta diversity per million T cells fell roughly linearly with age, and a significant reduction was already apparent by age roughly 40. Compared with the aged group, the long-lived group had more naive CD4+ T cells, fewer expanded clones and increased TCR diversity, a pattern suggesting age selection. Since profiling was done on bulk unsorted PBMCs, naive and antigen-experienced compartments could not be conclusively compared. Total diversity estimates from one million sequenced T cells were considered lower bounds and underestimates. Donor CMV infection status was unknown, potentially confounding age-related changes in expanded clonotypes.

Systemically healthy Caucasian individuals from Russia, 39 in total and aged about 6 to 90 years, were included as donors. Approximately 9.3 milliliters of peripheral blood were drawn from each donor into EDTA-treated Vacutainer tubes. Ficoll-Paque density-gradient centrifugation was used to isolate PBMCs, with at least 6.5 million per sample. Trizol reagent was used to extract total RNA from the PBMCs, yielding at least 5.5 micrograms per sample. For every donor, an aliquot of PBMCs went through flow cytometry to measure the percentages of naive CD45RAhigh/CD27high T cells. Reading the germline V gene gives CDR1 MNHNS and CDR2 SASEGT. The CDR3 numbers 15 residues from cysteine through phenylalanine. Just CDR3 DNA is preserved here, 45 bases in frame from base 1. The trim is 6 bases for V and 0 bases for J, with a gap of 14 bases between the germline ends.

The sequenced sample consisted of blood. This chain is built from TRBV6-1 and TRBJ2-5, with no confident D gene call. The TCR comes from an elderly man in good health. This receptor has the CDR3 CASRESRRYQETQYF. The base sequence is TGTGCCAGCAGAGAGTCCAGAAGGTACCAAGAGACCCAGTACTTC.